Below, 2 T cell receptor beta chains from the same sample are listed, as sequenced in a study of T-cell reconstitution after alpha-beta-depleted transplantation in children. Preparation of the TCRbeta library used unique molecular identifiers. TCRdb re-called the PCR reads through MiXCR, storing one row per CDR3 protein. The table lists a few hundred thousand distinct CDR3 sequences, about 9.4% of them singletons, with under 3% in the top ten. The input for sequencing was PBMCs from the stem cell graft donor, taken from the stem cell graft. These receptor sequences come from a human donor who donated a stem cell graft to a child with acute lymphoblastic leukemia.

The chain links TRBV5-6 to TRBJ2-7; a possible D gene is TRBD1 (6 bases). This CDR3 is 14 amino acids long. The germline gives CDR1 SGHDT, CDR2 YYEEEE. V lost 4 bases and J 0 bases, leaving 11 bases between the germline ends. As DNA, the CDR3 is TGTGCCAGCAGCACTGAGGGGGTCTCCTACGAGCAGTACTTC. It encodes CASSTEGVSYEQYF.

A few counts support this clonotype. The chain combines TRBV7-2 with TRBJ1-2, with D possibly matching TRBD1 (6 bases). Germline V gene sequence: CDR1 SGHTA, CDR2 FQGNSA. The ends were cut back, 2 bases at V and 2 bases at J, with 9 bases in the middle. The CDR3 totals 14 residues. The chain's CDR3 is CASSLQGMNYGYTF. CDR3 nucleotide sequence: TGTGCCAGCAGCTTACAGGGGATGAACTATGGCTACACCTTC.